The source of this T cell receptor (beta chain) is a study of early T cells in non-severe SARS-CoV-2 infection. This clonotype was seen repeatedly, ten times or more. The CDR3 consists of 12 residues. Germline loops: CDR1 MNHEY, CDR2 SMNVEV (reference sequence). V shed 4 bases and J shed 8 bases, with 9 bases lying between them. TCRdb re-derived calls from the 5' RACE reads in MiXCR, one entry per CDR3 protein. The sample carries about 20,000 distinct CDR3 sequences, under 5.5% recorded once. The chain employs TRBV27 and TRBJ2-1, with D uncertain. Sequencing used whole blood. The receptor was isolated from an adult who was a healthcare worker with PCR-confirmed SARS-CoV-2 infection or an uninfected control (not recorded which). The chain's CDR3 is CASSSLGYEQFF. Written as DNA, the CDR3 is TGTGCCAGCAGTTCCTTAGGGTATGAGCAGTTCTTC.